The rows below give T cell receptor beta chains drawn from one sample of a study of cytomegalovirus exposure and HLA in healthy donors. The assay was immunoSEQ multiplex PCR, and TCRdb's table has in-frame clones only and misses some. In the table there are over 85,000 clones, approximately 73% of which are singletons. Sample: PBMCs. Receptor source: a man in his forties in good health and CMV-seronegative. CDR3s include the opening cysteine and the closing phenylalanine or tryptophan. The order of the fields is clone size, V gene, J gene, D gene, CDR3 protein, CDR3 DNA. The D gene is left open where the match is weak. Clone size is stated in some rows and not others, as once, few, many or a class when expanded.

-	TRBV28	TRBJ1-2	TRBD1	CASSLLGQGYGYTF	TGTGCCAGCAGTTTATTAGGACAGGGCTATGGCTACACCTTC
-	TRBV2	TRBJ2-7	-	CASTGTDTPYEQYF	TGTGCCAGCACTGGAACGGACACTCCCTACGAGCAGTACTTC
-	TRBV7-9	TRBJ1-6	TRBD1	CASSLGQGAISYNSPLHF	TGTGCCAGCAGCTTAGGACAGGGGGCTATCTCCTATAATTCACCCCTCCACTTT
once	TRBV5-4	TRBJ2-5	-	CASSLGLQNQETQYF	TGTGCCAGCAGCTTGGGTCTCCAGAATCAAGAGACCCAGTACTTC
-	TRBV28	TRBJ2-2	-	CASSLFGLNTGELFF	TGTGCCAGCAGTTTATTCGGGTTGAACACCGGGGAGCTGTTTTTT
-	TRBV27	TRBJ1-2	TRBD1	CASSPHRGRAYGYTF	TGTGCCAGCAGTCCACACAGGGGGCGCGCCTATGGCTACACCTTC
-	TRBV28	TRBJ1-1	-	CASSTMSGVRNTEAFF	TGTGCCAGCAGCACGATGAGCGGGGTAAGGAACACTGAAGCTTTCTTT
-	TRBV29-1	TRBJ1-2	-	CSVVWTLLGYGYTF	TGCAGCGTTGTTTGGACACTTCTCGGCTATGGCTACACCTTC
-	TRBV5-1	TRBJ1-5	TRBD1	CASSFTGGDQPQHF	TGCGCCAGCAGCTTCACAGGGGGCGACCAGCCCCAGCATTTT
once	TRBV19	TRBJ1-4	-	CASSIGQGSEKLFF	TGTGCCAGTAGTATCGGGCAGGGGAGTGAAAAACTGTTTTTT
few	TRBV5-1	TRBJ2-5	-	CASSLNPGETQYF	TGCGCCAGCAGCTTGAACCCGGGGGAGACCCAGTACTTC
-	TRBV2	TRBJ1-2	-	CARMDSHYGYTF	TGTGCCAGGATGGACAGCCACTATGGCTACACCTTC
once	TRBV7-6	TRBJ1-4	-	CASSLGLNEKLFF	TGTGCCAGCAGCTTAGGACTTAATGAAAAACTGTTTTTT
-	TRBV6-5	TRBJ2-7	TRBD1	CASSYGQGSNEQYF	TGTGCCAGCAGTTACGGACAGGGGTCCAACGAGCAGTACTTC
-	TRBV11-2	TRBJ2-7	-	CASSLDLRLAGVHEQYF	TGTGCCAGCAGCTTAGATTTACGGCTAGCAGGGGTCCACGAGCAGTACTTC
-	TRBV2	TRBJ2-1	-	CASSVAPTVWEDNEQFF	TGTGCCAGCAGTGTAGCCCCGACAGTGTGGGAGGACAATGAGCAGTTCTTC
-	TRBV19	TRBJ2-7	TRBD1	CASSHRGEAYEQYF	TGTGCCAGCTCCCACAGGGGCGAAGCCTACGAGCAGTACTTC
once	TRBV5-1	TRBJ1-3	TRBD1	CASSLPGTGFDSGNTIYF	TGCGCCAGCAGCCTACCCGGGACAGGATTCGACTCTGGAAACACCATATATTTT
-	TRBV4-1	TRBJ1-2	-	CASSQARTSNVDGYTF	TGCGCCAGCAGCCAAGCCCGGACATCGAACGTTGATGGCTACACCTTC
-	TRBV7-2	TRBJ2-3	TRBD1	CASSNRGRGTDTQYF	TGTGCCAGCAGCAACAGGGGGCGGGGCACAGATACGCAGTATTTT
-	TRBV7-2	TRBJ1-1	-	CASSISGTGTLSEAFF	TGTGCCAGCAGCATATCAGGGACGGGGACACTCTCCGAAGCTTTCTTT
-	TRBV5-4	TRBJ1-3	TRBD1	CASSLTGVGNTIYF	TGTGCCAGCAGTCTCACAGGGGTTGGAAACACCATATATTTT
-	TRBV6-5	TRBJ1-1	-	CASSYLGNTEAFF	TGTGCCAGCAGTTACCTCGGGAACACTGAAGCTTTCTTT
-	TRBV7-9	TRBJ2-3	-	CAILHPWGSTDTQYF	TGTGCCATTCTACACCCCTGGGGCAGCACAGATACGCAGTATTTT
few	TRBV5-1	TRBJ2-7	TRBD2	CASSLRASGVYEQYF	TGCGCCAGCAGCTTGCGGGCTAGCGGGGTCTACGAGCAGTACTTC
few	TRBV19	TRBJ2-6	-	CASSTQTGTDSGANVLTF	TGTGCCAGTAGTACACAAACAGGGACCGACTCTGGGGCCAACGTCCTGACTTTC
-	TRBV7-8	TRBJ2-7	-	CASSLNGRTYEQYF	TGTGCCAGCAGCCTCAATGGGAGAACCTACGAGCAGTACTTC
-	TRBV10-2	TRBJ1-5	-	CASRGGKSNQPQHF	TGCGCCAGCAGGGGGGGTAAGAGCAATCAGCCCCAGCATTTT
few	TRBV28	TRBJ1-5	TRBD1	CASSFTGDNQPQHF	TGTGCCAGCAGTTTCACAGGGGACAATCAGCCCCAGCATTTT
-	TRBV19	TRBJ1-2	-	CASSIPRDWNYGYTF	TGTGCCAGTAGTATACCTCGGGACTGGAACTATGGCTACACCTTC
-	TRBV4-1	TRBJ2-3	TRBD2	CASSQVASGGALGDTQYF	TGCGCCAGCAGCCAAGTGGCTAGCGGGGGGGCCCTCGGGGATACGCAGTATTTT
-	TRBV6-6	TRBJ1-4	-	CASSYGGLEKLFF	TGTGCCAGCAGTTACGGGGGCTTAGAAAAACTGTTTTTT
-	TRBV7-9	TRBJ1-2	-	CASSLGGGYGYTF	TGTGCCAGCAGCTTAGGGGGGGGCTATGGCTACACCTTC
once	TRBV5-4	TRBJ2-5	TRBD2	CASSWVAGGQETQYF	TGTGCCAGCAGCTGGGTGGCGGGGGGCCAAGAGACCCAGTACTTC
few	TRBV5-5	TRBJ1-1	-	CASSPRRVEAFF	TGTGCCAGCAGCCCGAGGCGGGTTGAAGCTTTCTTT
-	TRBV19	TRBJ2-7	-	CASSYFGEEQYF	TGTGCCAGTAGTTACTTCGGGGAAGAGCAGTACTTC
few	TRBV2	TRBJ1-6	-	CASSARPSSYNSPLHF	TGTGCCAGCAGTGCACGGCCTAGCTCCTATAATTCACCCCTCCACTTT
-	TRBV5-4	TRBJ2-5	-	CASSSPTRQKETQYF	TGTGCCAGCAGCTCCCCCACTAGACAAAAAGAGACCCAGTACTTC
-	TRBV6-6	TRBJ2-7	TRBD1	CASRTGIYEQYF	TGTGCCAGCAGGACAGGGATCTACGAGCAGTACTTC
-	TRBV7-2	TRBJ2-3	TRBD1	CASSTRQGGTQYF	TGTGCCAGCAGCACACGACAGGGCGGTACGCAGTATTTT
-	TRBV2	TRBJ2-7	-	CASAYTLAIHEQYF	TGTGCCAGCGCTTACACACTAGCTATCCACGAGCAGTACTTC
-	TRBV4-2	TRBJ2-1	TRBD2	CASSQASGGSYNEQFF	TGTGCCAGCAGCCAGGCTAGCGGGGGTTCCTACAATGAGCAGTTCTTC
many	TRBV7-2	TRBJ2-3	-	CASSPRTPSPQYF	TGTGCCAGCAGCCCCCGGACACCCTCCCCACAGTATTTT
-	TRBV18	TRBJ2-5	-	CASSPPAGIQETQYF	TGTGCCAGCTCACCACCGGCAGGGATCCAAGAGACCCAGTACTTC
-	TRBV27	TRBJ2-1	TRBD2	CASTEVAGGREQFF	TGTGCCAGCACCGAAGTAGCGGGGGGGCGTGAGCAGTTCTTC
-	TRBV4-3	TRBJ2-5	-	CASSQGLGRAQETQYF	TGCGCCAGCAGCCAAGGGTTAGGGCGGGCCCAAGAGACCCAGTACTTC